The 14 T cell receptor beta chains listed next were all sequenced from one sample in a study of post-analysis software for immune sequencing data. The antigens for these receptors are not known. Study conclusions and caveats: There were a few TRBV segments more frequent in patients than controls, and TRBV5-6, TRBV5-1 and TRBV20-1 were among them.

The TCR beta cDNA libraries contained unique molecular identifiers. Each CDR3 protein is one row after TCRdb ran MiXCR on the PCR reads. The sample records 750,000 to 950,000 distinct CDR3 sequences, about 53% being singletons. The material sequenced was blood. The receptor set was obtained from a girl between 10 and 17 years old with multiple sclerosis.

This clonotype has only one observation. The CDR3 DNA reads TGTGCCAGCAAGGGCGGTCGCACTGAAGCTTTCTTT. Encoded protein: CASKGGRTEAFF. The chain has TRBV6-6 and TRBJ1-1; D gene unclear. The V and J ends lost 7 bases and 4 bases respectively, with 10 bases between them. Germline V gives CDR1 MNHNY, CDR2 SVGAGI (reference sequence). CDR3 length: 12 amino acids.

The V gene is TRBV10-3, the J gene TRBJ2-1; a weak D match, TRBD2 (5 bases). This CDR3 has 18 amino acids. Germline V gives CDR1 ENHRY, CDR2 SYGVKD. V was clipped by 3 bases and J by 2 bases, with 20 bases between them. The chain's CDR3 is CAISDRERSDYTYNEQFF. CDR3 coding DNA: TGTGCCATCAGTGATAGGGAGCGGAGTGACTACACCTACAATGAGCAGTTCTTC.

This clonotype was counted only a few times. V gene TRBV12-3 or TRBV12-4 combines with J gene TRBJ2-3; TRBD2 aligns across 8 bases. The CDR3 is 15 residues long. V shed 6 bases, J shed 2 bases, and the junction held 7 bases outside the gene matches. The CDR3 region has the DNA TGTGCCAGCAGCCCGAGCGGGGGTTACACAGATACGCAGTATTTT. Its translation is CASSPSGGYTDTQYF.

This rearrangement joins TRBV6-6 to TRBJ2-1, with TRBD2 as a possible D gene (6 bases). The length of the CDR3 is 12 residues. V shed 6 bases and J shed 6 bases, with 9 bases lying between them. Per the germline V gene, CDR1 is MNHNY and CDR2 is SVGAGI (reference sequence). The CDR3 DNA reads as TGTGCCAGCAGGATTAGCGGCAATGAGCAGTTCTTC. It codes for CASRISGNEQFF.

The chain employs TRBV14 and TRBJ2-3; TRBD2 aligns across 7 bases. Trimming removed 6 bases from V and 1 base from J; junction bases left unmatched: 7. Germline CDR1 SGHDN, CDR2 FVKESK. There are 15 residues in the CDR3. CDR3 in DNA: TGTGCCAGCAGTAGCGGGCCCTCCCGCACAGATACGCAGTATTTT. Translating it yields CASSSGPSRTDTQYF.

V gene TRBV6-1 combines with J gene TRBJ2-5, with D possibly being TRBD1 (6 bases). The CDR3 contains 15 residues. CDR1 and CDR2 from the germline V gene are MNHNS and SASEGT. V was pared by 0 bases and J by 4 bases, with 12 bases between. The CDR3 region is CASSEAPTGRETQYF. In DNA, the CDR3 is TGTGCCAGCAGTGAAGCCCCAACAGGGCGAGAGACCCAGTACTTC.

J is TRBJ1-5 and V is TRBV6-1, with D uncertain. The CDR3 sequence is 15 residues long. Germline V lookup: CDR1 MNHNS, CDR2 SASEGT. Trimming shortened V by 4 bases and J by 0 bases, and 10 bases separated the two germline ends. As DNA, the CDR3 is TGTGCCAGCAGTGCAGAGCCGTATAGCAATCAGCCCCAGCATTTT. Residues: CASSAEPYSNQPQHF.

This chain joins TRBV20-1 and TRBJ2-4, with 8 bases identical to TRBD2. There are 16 residues in the CDR3. Germline V gene data show CDR1 as DFQATT and CDR2 as SNEGSKA (reference sequence). Losses at the gene ends were 7 bases for V and 8 bases for J; bases not matched to a gene: 19. As DNA, the CDR3 is TGCAGTGTCATAGGGGGGGGACTAGAAACCCGACACATTCAGTACTTC. It is translated as CSVIGGGLETRHIQYF.

The J gene is TRBJ2-5, the V gene TRBV6-2 or TRBV6-3, with D possibly being TRBD2 (6 bases). The germline CDR1 and CDR2 sequences are MNHEY and SVGEGT. V lost 11 bases and J lost 4, with 11 bases in between. The CDR3 sequence is 11 residues long. Here the CDR3 DNA reads TGTGCCGCCACCGGGGGAGAGACCCAGTACTTC. Protein sequence: CAATGGETQYF.

The chain is built from TRBV7-3 and TRBJ2-1, with D possibly TRBD2 on 5 matching bases. Trimming left V 5 bases short and J 8 bases short, with 13 bases between. Per the germline V gene, CDR1 is SGHTA and CDR2 is FQGTGA. The CDR3 contains 13 residues. DNA for the CDR3: TGTGCCAGCAGCCCTACGGCTAGCCATGAGCAGTTCTTC. Translation gives CASSPTASHEQFF.

The rearrangement uses TRBV3-1 and TRBJ2-3; D call uncertain. Germline CDR1 LGHDT, CDR2 YNNKEL (reference sequence). This CDR3 contains 14 residues. The V and J ends lost 4 bases and 1 base respectively, with 9 bases between them. The CDR3 coding sequence is TGTGCCAGCAGCCGAGGACCACGCACAGATACGCAGTATTTT. Its translation: CASSRGPRTDTQYF.

J is TRBJ2-7 and V is TRBV28, with a possible D match to TRBD1 (5 bases). The J call is in doubt because the DNA end fits TRBJ2-5 better. The germline V gene encodes CDR1 MDHEN and CDR2 SYDVKM. The CDR3 covers 16 residues. CDR3 amino acids: CASTLGRGPQQETQYF. CDR3 DNA: TGTGCCAGCACCCTGGGAAGGGGTCCCCAACAAGAGACCCAGTACTTC.

This chain uses TRBV7-2 with TRBJ2-5, with 7 bases identical to TRBD1. With the DNA end fitting TRBJ2-7 better, the J assignment may be wrong. There are 15 residues in the CDR3. Germline CDR1 SGHTA, CDR2 FQGNSA. The chain's CDR3 is CASSPLTGLIYEQYF. Here the CDR3 DNA reads TGTGCCAGCAGCCCATTGACAGGGTTGATCTACGAGCAGTACTTC.

This CDR3 reads CASSLARWQSNTEAFF. CDR3 bases: TGTGCCAGCAGTTTAGCGCGGTGGCAGTCGAACACTGAAGCTTTCTTT. This rearrangement joins TRBV12-3 or TRBV12-4 to TRBJ1-1; D ambiguous. This CDR3 is 16 amino acids long. The V end lost 0 bases, the J end lost 1 base, and 12 bases lay between the germline ends.